This T cell receptor (beta chain) was observed in a study of shared clonotypes between healthy human individuals. Study results and limitations: Roughly 4.6% of naive CD4 clonotypes were common to a few donors. An anticipated effect of sequencing depth on clonotype sharing among donors was recognized.

In the naive CD8 group, cells lacked CD45RO and were positively selected for CCR7, so terminally differentiated effector memory CD45RA+ cells were left out. CDR1 MNHEY and CDR2 SVGAGI come from the germline V gene. The CDR3 totals 15 residues. With 0 bases clipped from V and 8 bases from J, the junction kept 7 bases outside the gene matches. Comment on this clone: Its antigen is not identified.

The assay was immunoSEQ multiplex PCR, and TCRdb's table has in-frame clones only and misses some. The table lists just over 2,000,000 clones, roughly 95% of them singletons. Sequenced material: naive CD8+ T cells sorted from blood. The TCR was taken from a young man in good health. V and J are TRBV6-5 and TRBJ2-1; 7 bases are a match to TRBD2. This chain's CDR3 is CASSYSSGGGDEQFF. In nucleotides, the CDR3 is TGTGCCAGCAGTTACTCATCGGGGGGAGGCGATGAGCAGTTCTTC.